The 22 T cell receptor beta chains presented below share a single source sample, sequenced in a study of T cells in Graves' hyperthyroidism and ophthalmopathy. The source material, RNA transcripts, was used to amplify TCR beta CDR3 regions. A first-round RT-PCR of the TCR CDR3 used the HTBI primer set. From the multiplex PCR reads, TCRdb called clonotypes with MiXCR, one entry per CDR3 protein. The repertoire has some 570,000 distinct CDR3 sequences, 14% of them found once; the top ten carry about 7%. Sequencing was done on a sample of blood. These TCRs come from a woman younger than 30 with Graves' ophthalmopathy.

Many counts were recorded for this clonotype. The CDR3, as DNA: TGTGCCTGGAGTGACCTAGGGGCGAACACCGGGGAGCTGTTTTTT. This translates into CAWSDLGANTGELFF. The chain links TRBV30 to TRBJ2-2; D is perhaps TRBD1 (5 bases). The CDR3 sequence is 15 residues long. Germline V gives CDR1 GTSNPN, CDR2 SVGIG (reference sequence). Trimming cost V 1 base and J 0 bases, with 9 bases left between them.

At least ten counts were recorded for this clonotype. The V gene is TRBV9, the J gene TRBJ2-1; 9 nucleotides agree with TRBD1. The germline V gene encodes CDR1 SGDLS and CDR2 YYNGEE. The CDR3 contains 14 residues. Trimming at V came to 4 bases and at J to 6 bases, leaving 5 bases not matched to a gene. CDR3 loop: CASSPTTGGNEQFF. The CDR3 DNA reads TGTGCCAGCAGCCCTACGACAGGGGGCAATGAGCAGTTCTTC.

J is TRBJ2-6 and V is TRBV4-1; maybe TRBD1 (6 bases). Looked up from germline, CDR1 is MGHRA and CDR2 is YSYEKL. This CDR3 is 18 amino acids long. Trimming cost V 1 base and J 0 bases, with 13 bases left between them. The CDR3 DNA follows: TGCGCCAGCAGCCAAGGGCGACAGGCTTCCTCTGGGGCCAACGTCCTGACTTTC. Amino acid sequence: CASSQGRQASSGANVLTF.

There are many counts of this clonotype. The chain uses TRBV5-7 and TRBJ1-1, with D perhaps TRBD1 (5 bases). TRBV5-7 is an open reading frame whose function is uncertain. This CDR3 region has 14 residues. V lost 6 bases to trimming and J lost 8 bases, with 20 bases between them. Here the CDR3 reads CASNCKGPWTEAFF. The CDR3 nucleotides read TGTGCCAGCAACTGTAAGGGACCGTGGACGGAAGCTTTCTTT.

Ten or more counts support this clonotype. The chain is built from TRBV27 and TRBJ1-2, with TRBD1 matching over 7 bases. Germline lookup yields CDR1 MNHEY and CDR2 SMNVEV (reference sequence). The CDR3 loop spans 14 amino acids. J gave up 4 bases and V 0 bases, and 2 bases lay outside the gene matches. The CDR3 spells CASSLSQGGYGYTF. The DNA of the CDR3 is TGTGCCAGCAGTTTATCGCAGGGGGGCTATGGCTACACCTTC.

The chain combines TRBV6-1 with TRBJ1-3, with D uncertain. Germline loops: CDR1 MNHNS, CDR2 SASEGT. The CDR3 length is 13 residues. Trimming pared 6 bases from V and 0 bases from J, leaving 6 bases between. CDR3: CASSRPSGNTIYF. CDR3 nucleotide sequence: TGTGCCAGCAGCCGGCCCTCTGGAAACACCATATATTTT.

V gene TRBV3-1 combines with J gene TRBJ2-1; 10 nucleotides align to TRBD2. Germline CDR1 and CDR2: LGHDT and YNNKEL (reference sequence). V was pared by 0 bases and J by 3 bases, with 5 bases of the junction left unmatched. This CDR3 comprises 17 residues. As DNA, the CDR3 is TGTGCCAGCAGCCAAGATCTACTAGCGGGAATCTACAATGAGCAGTTCTTC. It specifies CASSQDLLAGIYNEQFF.

This clonotype came up many times. The rearrangement joins TRBV20-1 to TRBJ2-7; 8 bases map to TRBD2. Looked up from germline, CDR1 is DFQATT and CDR2 is SNEGSKA (reference sequence). CDR3 length: 13 amino acids. With 5 bases clipped from V and 3 bases from J, the junction kept 6 bases outside the gene matches. Here the CDR3 DNA reads TGCAGTGCTCAAATAGCGGGGTACTACGAGCAGTACTTC. Amino acid sequence: CSAQIAGYYEQYF.

Regarding this clonotype: This may come from a read error, since a much larger clone is one base off. CDR3 sequence reads: CASSSRTTSETQYF. DNA of the CDR3: TGTGCCAGCAGTTCCAGGACTACCTCAGAGACCCAGTACTTC. This chain joins TRBV28 and TRBJ2-5; maybe TRBD2 (6 bases). Trimming took off 4 bases at V and 4 bases at J, with 13 bases between the two ends. There are 14 residues in the CDR3. CDR1 and CDR2 from the germline V gene are MDHEN and SYDVKM.

This clonotype was seen at least ten times. This chain joins TRBV7-2 and TRBJ1-5, with a weak D call TRBD1 (6 bases). The germline CDR1 and CDR2 sequences are SGHTA and FQGNSA. V was trimmed by 0 bases and J by 5 bases, leaving 11 bases between them. The CDR3 length is 15 residues. CDR3 in DNA: TGTGCCAGCAGCTTAGCCGCAGGGGTAGATCAGCCCCAGCATTTT. Translating it yields CASSLAAGVDQPQHF. Variable domain in full (rest from reference TRBV7-2 and TRBJ1-5): GAGVSQSPSNKVTEKGKDVELRCDPISGHTALYWYRQSLGQGLEFLIYFQGNSAPDKSGLPSDRFSAERTGGSVSTLTIQRTQQEDSAVYLCASSLAAGVDQPQHFGDGTRLSIL.

This clonotype was picked up a small number of times. The V call is TRBV29-1, the J call TRBJ2-5; D gene uncertain. The V end lost 7 bases, the J end lost 0 bases, and 9 bases lay between the germline ends. The CDR3 spans 12 residues. The germline V gene encodes CDR1 SQVTM and CDR2 ANQGSEA. The CDR3 protein is CSAPRDQETQYF. For the CDR3, the DNA is TGCAGCGCCCCCCGGGACCAAGAGACCCAGTACTTC. The complete variable domain, with remaining parts taken from reference TRBV29-1 and TRBJ2-5, reads SAVISQKPSRDICQRGTSLTIQCQVDSQVTMMFWYRQQPGQSLTLIATANQGSEATYESGFVIDKFPISRPNLTFSTLTVSNMSPEDSSIYLCSAPRDQETQYFGPGTRLLVL.

This clonotype was picked up a small number of times. The chain employs TRBV19 and TRBJ1-2, with D possibly being TRBD1 (5 bases). Trimming stripped 9 bases from V and 4 bases from J, with 15 bases between. The CDR3 length is 13 residues. Germline CDR1 and CDR2: LNHDA and SQIVND (reference sequence). CDR3 sequence reads: CARVDTSGYGYTF. The CDR3 nucleotides are TGTGCCAGGGTGGACACAAGCGGCTATGGCTACACCTTC.

This clonotype was recorded many times. This rearrangement joins TRBV11-2 to TRBJ2-1; no firm D call. V dropped 3 bases and J dropped 1 base, with 10 bases sitting between them. Germline V gene sequence: CDR1 SGHAT, CDR2 FQNNGV. This CDR3 is built from 15 residues. CDR3 bases: TGTGCCAGCAGCTTGTGGGCGCGATCCTACAATGAGCAGTTCTTC. It codes for CASSLWARSYNEQFF.

This clonotype was counted ten times or more. The rearrangement uses TRBV3-1 and TRBJ1-3; 9 bases are shared with TRBD1. The length of the CDR3 is 11 residues. CDR1 LGHDT and CDR2 YNNKEL come from the germline V gene (reference sequence). V trimming: 5 bases; J trimming: 14 bases; junction bases outside the gene matches: 4. Here the CDR3 reads CASSFRDRVYF. The CDR3, as DNA: TGTGCCAGCAGCTTCCGGGACAGGGTATATTTT.

This clonotype was recorded a few times. The genes are TRBV9 and TRBJ2-7; D might be TRBD1 (6 bases). Germline V gene sequence: CDR1 SGDLS, CDR2 YYNGEE. The CDR3 contains 15 residues. V lost 0 bases and J lost 4, with 14 bases in between. The CDR3 DNA reads TGTGCCAGCAGCGTAGGGGCCGACGGGACATACGAGCAGTACTTC. This sequence encodes CASSVGADGTYEQYF.

This clonotype has only a few counts. The chain employs TRBV4-3 and TRBJ1-1; D is ambiguous. CDR3 size: 18 residues. In germline, CDR1 is LGHNA, CDR2 YSLEER. The V and J ends lost 0 bases and 1 base respectively, with 18 bases between them. The DNA for the CDR3 is TGCGCCAGCAGCCAAGATCCCGGCAGGCTGACCCGGAACACTGAAGCTTTCTTT. As protein: CASSQDPGRLTRNTEAFF.

For this clonotype: A much larger clonotype is one base distant, so this may be a read error. V is TRBV2 and J is TRBJ1-1; no firm D call. This CDR3 is built from 13 residues. Trimming took 5 bases from V and 1 from J, leaving 8 bases between them. CDR1 is SNHLY and CDR2 is FYNNEI in the germline V gene. The CDR3 bases are TGTGCCAGCAGTACAGATGCGAACACTGAAGCTTTCTTT. Translation: CASSTDANTEAFF.

Concerning this clonotype: Just one base apart from a much larger clone, this may be a read error. The CDR3 end shows no conserved phenylalanine or tryptophan, and so a read error is likely. In DNA form, the CDR3 reads TGCAGTGCTAGGTTCCAGGGTGACTATGGCTACACCCTC. It translates to CSARFQGDYGYTL. The chain couples TRBV20-1 to TRBJ1-2, with D possibly matching TRBD1 (5 bases). V was trimmed by 3 bases and J by 3 bases, leaving 11 bases between them. Germline V gene lookup returns CDR1 DFQATT and CDR2 SNEGSKA (reference sequence). This CDR3 has 13 amino acids.

The sample holds many counts of this clonotype. This chain connects TRBV7-2 to TRBJ1-5; D gene uncertain. Trimming pared 5 bases from V and 0 bases from J, leaving 11 bases between. The CDR3 contains 15 residues. Germline CDR1 reads SGHTA; CDR2 reads FQGNSA. CDR3 bases: TGTGCCAGCAGCAAAGACGGGAATAGCAATCAGCCCCAGCATTTT. Translating it yields CASSKDGNSNQPQHF.

This clonotype was recorded at least ten times. J is TRBJ1-1 and V is TRBV6-1; D is possibly TRBD1 (6 bases). The length of the CDR3 is 15 residues. Germline V CDR1 and CDR2: MNHNS, SASEGT. V lost 5 bases to trimming and J lost 1 base, with 14 bases between them. CDR3 sequence reads: CASSFPGAENTEAFF. The CDR3 DNA sequence: TGTGCCAGCAGTTTCCCAGGGGCGGAGAACACTGAAGCTTTCTTT.

This clonotype was seen ten or more times. The V gene is TRBV6-2 or TRBV6-3, the J gene TRBJ2-7, with 9 bases fitting TRBD1. V trimming: 3 bases; J trimming: 2 bases; junction bases outside the gene matches: 11. Germline CDR1 is MNHEY and CDR2 is SVGEGT. The CDR3 loop spans 17 amino acids. This CDR3 reads CASSYNLDRGMPYEQYF. The CDR3, as DNA: TGTGCCAGCAGTTATAATCTCGACAGGGGGATGCCCTACGAGCAGTACTTC.

This clonotype was picked up many times. The chain couples TRBV6-6 to TRBJ1-6; D unresolved. Germline CDR1 reads MNHNY; CDR2 reads SVGAGI (reference sequence). This CDR3 is 15 amino acids long. Trimming left V 4 bases short and J 4 bases short, with 11 bases between. In DNA form, the CDR3 reads TGTGCCAGCAGTTCGACCGCTGAGTATAATTCACCCCTCCACTTT. It codes for CASSSTAEYNSPLHF.